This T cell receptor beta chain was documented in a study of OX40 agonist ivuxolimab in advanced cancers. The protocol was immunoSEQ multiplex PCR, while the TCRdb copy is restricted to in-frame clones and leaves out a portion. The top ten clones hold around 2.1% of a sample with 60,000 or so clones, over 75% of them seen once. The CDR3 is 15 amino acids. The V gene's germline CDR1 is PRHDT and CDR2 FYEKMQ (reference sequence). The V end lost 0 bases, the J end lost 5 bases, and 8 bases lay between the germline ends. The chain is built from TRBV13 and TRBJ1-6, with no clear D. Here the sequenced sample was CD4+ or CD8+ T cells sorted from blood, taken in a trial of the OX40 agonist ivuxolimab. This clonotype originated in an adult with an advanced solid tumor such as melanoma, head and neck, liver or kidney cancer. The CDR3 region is CASSLGFFDNSPLHF. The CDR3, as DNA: TGTGCCAGCAGCTTAGGCTTCTTCGATAATTCACCCCTCCACTTT.